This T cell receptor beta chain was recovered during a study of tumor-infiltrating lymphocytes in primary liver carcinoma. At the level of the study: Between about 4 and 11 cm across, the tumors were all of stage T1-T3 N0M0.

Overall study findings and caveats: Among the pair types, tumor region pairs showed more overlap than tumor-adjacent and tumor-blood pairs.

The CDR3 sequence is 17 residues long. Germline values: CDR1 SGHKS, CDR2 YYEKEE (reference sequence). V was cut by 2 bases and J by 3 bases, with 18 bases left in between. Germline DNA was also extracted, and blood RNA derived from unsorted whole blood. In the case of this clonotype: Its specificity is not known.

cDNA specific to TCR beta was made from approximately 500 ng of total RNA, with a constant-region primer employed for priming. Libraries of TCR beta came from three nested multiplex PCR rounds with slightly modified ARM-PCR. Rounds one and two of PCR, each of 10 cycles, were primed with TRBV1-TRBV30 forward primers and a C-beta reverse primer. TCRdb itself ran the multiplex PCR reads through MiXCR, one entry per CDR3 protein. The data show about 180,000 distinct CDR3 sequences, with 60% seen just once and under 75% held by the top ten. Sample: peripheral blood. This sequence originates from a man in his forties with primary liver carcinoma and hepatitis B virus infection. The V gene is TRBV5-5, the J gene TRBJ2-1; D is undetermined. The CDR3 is CASSLKGYYRDYNEQFF. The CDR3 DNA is TGTGCCAGCAGCTTAAAGGGTTATTACAGAGACTACAATGAGCAGTTCTTC.